This T cell receptor (beta chain) was observed in a study of shared clonotypes between healthy human individuals. Study outcomes and limitations: Larger estimated richness was generally seen in naive subsets than in memory subsets. When compared with the clonotypes that were shared by all four sorted-subset donors, the non-shared clonotypes turned out to have lower generation probabilities.

CDR3 length: 18 residues. CDR1 is SEHNR and CDR2 is FQNEAQ in the germline V gene (reference sequence). The ends lost 5 bases at V and 7 bases at J; junction bases unmatched: 18. In the original processing: ImmunoSEQ output lacked quality scores and full-length reads, limiting matched filtering. This table comes from immunoSEQ multiplex PCR, and its TCRdb copy is limited to in-frame clones, with some not included. That table supplies the V and J calls and clone size; D and trimming were determined from the DNA. The sample carries approximately 1.9 million clones, roughly 93% recorded once. Naive CD8 populations comprised CD45RO-negative cells positively selected for CCR7, excluding terminally differentiated effector memory CD45RA+ cells. Every contributor of samples was a Caucasian grown-up residing in Nashville, Tennessee. Note on this clone: Its specificity is not known.

The sample consisted of naive CD8+ T cells from PBMCs. The rearrangement links TRBV7-9 to TRBJ2-1, with 9 nucleotides matching TRBD2. This sequence originates from a man aged 18 to 35 in good health. Some clones in this sample may be carry-over from other donors' samples. CDR3: CASSPRGSHSGRFNEQFF. The DNA for the CDR3 is TGTGCCAGCAGCCCCCGCGGATCACATAGCGGGAGATTTAATGAGCAGTTCTTC.